Reported below is one T cell receptor beta chain. Per the study methods: Estimation of nucleated cell counts was performed using reference gene primer amplification. Data came from immunoSEQ multiplex PCR; TCRdb stores just in-frame clones and leaves some out. V and J calls and clone size are given by that table; D and trimming were obtained from the DNA. The sample comprises 100,000 to 150,000 clones, around 91% of which are singletons, and approximately 27% rests with the top ten. Deletions cut 4 bases from V and 4 bases from J, with 13 bases between. The CDR3 runs to 14 residues. The V gene's germline CDR1 is MNHEY and CDR2 SVGAGI. The sample originates from a study of blood T cell repertoires in COVID-19. Looking at the study overall: Samples of COVID-19 (acute and convalescent) were obtained from the United States, Italy and Spain. PBMCs, B-cell-depleted T cells, or T cells provided the cDNA or gDNA that made up the material.

The sequenced sample consisted of peripheral blood. The chain combines TRBV6-5 with TRBJ1-2; a weak D match, TRBD1 (6 bases). This clonotype originated in a man between 65 and 80 years old with active or convalescent COVID-19. The CDR3 sequence: CASSSGTLSYGYTF. Here the CDR3 DNA reads TGTGCCAGCAGTTCCGGGACATTATCCTATGGCTACACCTTC.